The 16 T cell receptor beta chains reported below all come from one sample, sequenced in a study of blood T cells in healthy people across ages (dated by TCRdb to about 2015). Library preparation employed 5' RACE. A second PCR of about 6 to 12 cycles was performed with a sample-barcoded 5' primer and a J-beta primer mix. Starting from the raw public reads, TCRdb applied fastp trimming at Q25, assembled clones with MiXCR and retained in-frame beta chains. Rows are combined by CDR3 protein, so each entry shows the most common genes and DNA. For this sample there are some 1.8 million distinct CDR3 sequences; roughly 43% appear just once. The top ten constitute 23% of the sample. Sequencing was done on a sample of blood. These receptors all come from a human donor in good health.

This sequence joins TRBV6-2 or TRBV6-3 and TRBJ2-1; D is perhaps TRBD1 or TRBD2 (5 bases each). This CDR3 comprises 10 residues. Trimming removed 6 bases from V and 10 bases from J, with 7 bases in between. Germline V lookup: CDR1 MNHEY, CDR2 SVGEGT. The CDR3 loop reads CASREGEQFF. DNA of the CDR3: TGTGCCAGCAGAGAGGGGGAGCAGTTCTTC.

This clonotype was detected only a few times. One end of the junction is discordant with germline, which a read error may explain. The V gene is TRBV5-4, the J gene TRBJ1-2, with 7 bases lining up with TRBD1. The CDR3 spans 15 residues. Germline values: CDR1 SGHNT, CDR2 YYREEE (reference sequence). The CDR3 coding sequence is TGCGCCAGCAGAGACGGGACAGCTGCTAACTATGGCTACACCTTC. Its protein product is CASRDGTAANYGYTF.

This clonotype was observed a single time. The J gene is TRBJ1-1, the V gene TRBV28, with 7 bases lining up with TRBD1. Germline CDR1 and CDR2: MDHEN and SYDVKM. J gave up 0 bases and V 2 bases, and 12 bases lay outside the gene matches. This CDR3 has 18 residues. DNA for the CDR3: TGTGCCAGCAGTTTAACGTGGGGACAGCTCCGAATGAACACTGAAGCTTTCTTT. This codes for CASSLTWGQLRMNTEAFF.

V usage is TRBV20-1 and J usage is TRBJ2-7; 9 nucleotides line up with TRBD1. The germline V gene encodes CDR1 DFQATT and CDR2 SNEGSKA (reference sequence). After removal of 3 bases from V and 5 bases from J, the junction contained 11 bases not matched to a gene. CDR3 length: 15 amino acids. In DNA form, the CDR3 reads TGCAGTGCTAGTGGGGTTGGACAGGGGATCGACGAGCAGTACTTC. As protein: CSASGVGQGIDEQYF.

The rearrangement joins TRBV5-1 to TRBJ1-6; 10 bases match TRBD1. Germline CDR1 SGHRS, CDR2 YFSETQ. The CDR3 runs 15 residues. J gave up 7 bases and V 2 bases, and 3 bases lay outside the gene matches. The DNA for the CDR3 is TGCGCCAGCAGCTTCGACAGGGGGCTCAATTCACCCCTCCACTTT. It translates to CASSFDRGLNSPLHF.

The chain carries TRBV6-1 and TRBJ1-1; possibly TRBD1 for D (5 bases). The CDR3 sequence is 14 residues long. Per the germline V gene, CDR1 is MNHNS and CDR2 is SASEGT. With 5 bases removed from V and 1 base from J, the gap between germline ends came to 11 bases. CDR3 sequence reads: CASSSGRSNTEAFF. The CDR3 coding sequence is TGTGCCAGCAGTTCGGGACGGTCGAACACTGAAGCTTTCTTT.

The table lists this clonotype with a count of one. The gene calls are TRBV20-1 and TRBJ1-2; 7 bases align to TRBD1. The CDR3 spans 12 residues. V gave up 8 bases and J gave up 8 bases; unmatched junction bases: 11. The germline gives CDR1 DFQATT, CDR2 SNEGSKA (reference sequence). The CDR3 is CSTVGGREGYTF. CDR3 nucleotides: TGCAGTACTGTAGGGGGCCGGGAAGGCTACACCTTC.

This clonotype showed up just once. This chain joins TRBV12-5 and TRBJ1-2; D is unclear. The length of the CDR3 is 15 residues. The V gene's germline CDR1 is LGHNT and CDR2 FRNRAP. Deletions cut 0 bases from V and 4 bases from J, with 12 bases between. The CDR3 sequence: CASGLVGSGPYGYTF. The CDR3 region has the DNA TGTGCTAGTGGTTTGGTAGGATCAGGTCCCTATGGCTACACCTTC.

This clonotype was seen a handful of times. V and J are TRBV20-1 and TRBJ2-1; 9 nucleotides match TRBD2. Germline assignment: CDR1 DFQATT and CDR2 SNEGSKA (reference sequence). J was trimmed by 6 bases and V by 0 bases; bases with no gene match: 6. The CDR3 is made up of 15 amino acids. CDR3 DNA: TGCAGTGCTAGAGATAGGCTAGCGGGGATCAATGAGCAGTTCTTC. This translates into CSARDRLAGINEQFF.

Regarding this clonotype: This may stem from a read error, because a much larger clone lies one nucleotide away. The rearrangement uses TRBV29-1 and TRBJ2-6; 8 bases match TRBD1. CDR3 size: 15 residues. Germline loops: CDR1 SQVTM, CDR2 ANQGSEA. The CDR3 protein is CGVERQGTGANVLTF. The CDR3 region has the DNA TGCGGCGTTGAACGACAGGGGACGGGGGCCAACGTCCTGACTTTC.

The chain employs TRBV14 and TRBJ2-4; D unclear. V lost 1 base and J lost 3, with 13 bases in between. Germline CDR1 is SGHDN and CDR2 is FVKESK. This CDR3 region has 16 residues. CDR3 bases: TGTGCCAGCAGCCAAGTTGGGGTCCTGGGCAAAAACATTCAGTACTTC. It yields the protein CASSQVGVLGKNIQYF.

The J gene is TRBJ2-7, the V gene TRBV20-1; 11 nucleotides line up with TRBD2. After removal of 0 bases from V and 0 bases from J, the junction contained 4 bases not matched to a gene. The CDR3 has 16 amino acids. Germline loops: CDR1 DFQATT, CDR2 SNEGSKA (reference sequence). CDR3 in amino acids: CSARDRLAGYSYEQYF. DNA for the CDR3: TGCAGTGCTAGAGACCGACTAGCGGGGTACTCCTACGAGCAGTACTTC.

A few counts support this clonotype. The CDR3 DNA sequence: TGTGCCAGCAGCCTGGGGCCCTCTAAGCAGTTCTTC. Translated, it gives CASSLGPSKQFF. The V call is TRBV27, the J call TRBJ2-1, with D perhaps matching TRBD1 (5 bases). Germline V gene sequence: CDR1 MNHEY, CDR2 SMNVEV (reference sequence). V lost 6 bases and J lost 11, with 14 bases in between. The CDR3 extends over 12 amino acids.

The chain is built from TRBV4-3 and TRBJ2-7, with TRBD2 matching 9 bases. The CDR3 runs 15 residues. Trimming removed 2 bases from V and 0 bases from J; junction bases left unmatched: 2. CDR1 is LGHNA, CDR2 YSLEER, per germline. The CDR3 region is CASSQIAGASYEQYF. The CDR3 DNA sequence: TGCGCCAGCAGCCAAATAGCGGGGGCCTCCTACGAGCAGTACTTC.

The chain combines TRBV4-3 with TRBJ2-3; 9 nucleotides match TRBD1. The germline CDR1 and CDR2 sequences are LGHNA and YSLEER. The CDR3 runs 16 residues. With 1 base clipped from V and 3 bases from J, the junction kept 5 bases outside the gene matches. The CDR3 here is CASSQGTGVTTDTQYF. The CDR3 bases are TGCGCCAGCAGCCAAGGGACAGGGGTAACAACAGATACGCAGTATTTT.

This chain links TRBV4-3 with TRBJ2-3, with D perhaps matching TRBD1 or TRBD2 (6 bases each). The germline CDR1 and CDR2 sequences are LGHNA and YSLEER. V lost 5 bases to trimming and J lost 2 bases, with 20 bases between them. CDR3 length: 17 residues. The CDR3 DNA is TGCGCCAGCAGCGAGACGGAGGGGGTTGGCCCCACAGATACGCAGTATTTT. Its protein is CASSETEGVGPTDTQYF.